The present entry profiles one T cell receptor beta chain with its context. Its antigen remains unknown. Sample-barcoded 5' priming and a J-beta primer mix drove a second PCR of roughly 6 to 12 cycles. TCRdb fed the 5' RACE reads into MiXCR, producing one record per CDR3 protein. The table records around 990,000 distinct CDR3 sequences, approximately 38% of them present only once. This record comes from a study of blood T cells in healthy people across ages. Study observations and caveats: Bulk PBMC profiling left naive and antigen-experienced comparisons inconclusive.

The extraction recovered at least 5 micrograms of total RNA per sample. The length of the CDR3 is 14 residues. Between the trimmed V and J ends, which lost 0 bases and 7 bases, there was a span of 12 bases. Germline V gene lookup returns CDR1 LGHDT and CDR2 YNNKEL (reference sequence). The receptor's source is a man between 18 and 35 years old in good health. Sequencing input: blood. V gene TRBV3-1 combines with J gene TRBJ1-2; D is uncertain. DNA for the CDR3: TGTGCCAGCAGCCAAGATCTGAGGCCGGGTGGCTACACCTTC. Translating gives CASSQDLRPGGYTF. The whole variable domain, remainder taken from reference TRBV3-1 and TRBJ1-2, is DTAVSQTPKYLVTQMGNDKSIKCEQNLGHDTMYWYKQDSKKFLKIMFSYNNKELIINETVPNRFSPKSPDKAHLNLHINSLELGDSAVYFCASSQDLRPGGYTFGSGTRLTVV.